These 27 T cell receptor beta chains were all obtained from the same sample, sequenced in a study of somatic mutations in cytotoxic T cells in rheumatoid arthritis. The assay was immunoSEQ multiplex PCR, and TCRdb's table has in-frame clones only and misses some. The sample carries tens of thousands of clones, more than 80% recorded once. Material for sequencing was CD8+ T cells sorted from blood. These receptors came from an adult with rheumatoid arthritis.

This chain connects TRBV5-1 to TRBJ2-3, with 9 bases lining up with TRBD2. V lost 5 bases, J lost 3 bases, and 7 bases stayed unmatched. This CDR3 has 15 amino acids. Germline CDR1 is SGHRS and CDR2 is YFSETQ. CDR3 nucleotides: TGCGCCAGCAGGCAAACTAGCGGGTCTACAGATACGCAGTATTTT. It specifies CASRQTSGSTDTQYF.

This rearrangement joins TRBV7-3 to TRBJ2-2; 7 bases align to TRBD2. V shed 4 bases and J 0 bases; nucleotides not matched to a gene: 8. Germline assignment: CDR1 SGHTA and CDR2 FQGTGA. This CDR3 comprises 17 residues. CDR3 bases: TGTGCCAGCAGCTCCCCGGGGGAGGGCGCGAACACCGGGGAGCTGTTTTTT. This sequence encodes CASSSPGEGANTGELFF.

The chain uses TRBV7-9 and TRBJ2-1; D is possibly TRBD2 (6 bases). The germline V gene has CDR1 SEHNR and CDR2 FQNEAQ (reference sequence). V was clipped by 4 bases and J by 2 bases, with 12 bases between them. The CDR3 totals 15 residues. The CDR3 is CASSSIADTYNEQFF. In nucleotides, the CDR3 is TGTGCCAGCAGCTCAATAGCGGATACCTACAATGAGCAGTTCTTC. The full variable domain, completed using reference TRBV7-9 and TRBJ2-1, is DTGVSQNPRHKITKRGQNVTFRCDPISEHNRLYWYRQTLGQGPEFLTYFQNEAQLEKSRLLSDRFSAERPKGSFSTLEIQRTEQGDSAMYLCASSSIADTYNEQFFGPGTRLTVL.

This clone came up a few times. The chain has TRBV27 and TRBJ2-7, with 10 bases aligning to TRBD1. The germline V gene has CDR1 MNHEY and CDR2 SMNVEV (reference sequence). V was clipped by 8 bases and J by 3 bases; unmatched bases: 1. The CDR3 is 12 amino acids. Written as DNA, the CDR3 is TGTGCCAGCGGGACAGGGGTCTACGAGCAGTACTTC. As protein: CASGTGVYEQYF.

This clone was seen a few times. V and J are TRBV6-1 and TRBJ2-7, with 7 nucleotides matching TRBD2. The CDR3 loop spans 14 amino acids. The germline V gene encodes CDR1 MNHNS and CDR2 SASEGT. The CDR3 region is CASGGLGASYEQYF. CDR3 in DNA: TGTGCTTCGGGAGGACTAGGAGCCTCCTACGAGCAGTACTTC.

This chain uses TRBV7-9 with TRBJ2-1, with TRBD2 matching 12 bases. The junction had 4 bases not matched to a gene; V was cut back by 1 base and J by 9 bases. Germline V gene data show CDR1 as SEHNR and CDR2 as FQNEAQ (reference sequence). The CDR3 length is 15 residues. As DNA, the CDR3 is TGTGCCAGCAGCTTAGGCCTAGCGGGGGGGGGTGAGCAGTTCTTC. It yields the protein CASSLGLAGGGEQFF.

The chain combines TRBV4-1 with TRBJ2-2; 10 positions match TRBD1. Looked up from germline, CDR1 is MGHRA and CDR2 is YSYEKL. The CDR3 length is 17 residues. Unmatched junction bases numbered 5, after V lost 0 bases and J lost 4 bases. Here the CDR3 DNA reads TGCGCCAGCAGCCAAGATCTGACAGGGGGCCGCACCGGGGAGCTGTTTTTT. Its translation is CASSQDLTGGRTGELFF.

The J gene is TRBJ1-4, the V gene TRBV6-6; 10 nucleotides line up with TRBD1. Trimming at V came to 8 bases and at J to 8 bases, leaving 8 bases not matched to a gene. Germline V gene lookup returns CDR1 MNHNY and CDR2 SVGAGI (reference sequence). The CDR3 length is 14 residues. The CDR3 region has the DNA TGTGCCAGCTGCGGAGGGACAGGGGCGGAAAAACTGTTTTTT. Translated: CASCGGTGAEKLFF.

The gene calls are TRBV6-1 and TRBJ2-3, with 7 bases aligning to TRBD2. There are 15 residues in the CDR3. Losses at the gene ends were 2 bases for V and 5 bases for J; bases not matched to a gene: 7. CDR1 and CDR2 (germline): MNHNS, SASEGT. This CDR3 reads CASSEMASGRDTQYF. The CDR3, as DNA: TGTGCCAGCAGTGAAATGGCTAGCGGCAGAGATACGCAGTATTTT.

The chain links TRBV27 to TRBJ2-7; the match to TRBD2 covers 11 bases. The germline CDR1 and CDR2 sequences are MNHEY and SMNVEV (reference sequence). The CDR3 runs to 14 residues. The J segment lost 3 bases and the V segment lost 5 bases, leaving 3 bases of the junction unmatched. The CDR3 loop reads CASSPGLADYEQYF. CDR3 DNA: TGTGCCAGCAGTCCGGGACTAGCGGACTACGAGCAGTACTTC.

To note about this clone: Distinct nucleotide sequences in the sample also encode this CDR3. The rearrangement uses TRBV27 and TRBJ2-1; 9 positions agree with TRBD2. The V and J ends lost 8 bases and 4 bases, in that order; junction bases with no gene match: 6. This CDR3 has 14 residues. The V gene's germline CDR1 is MNHEY and CDR2 SMNVEV (reference sequence). CDR3 nucleotide sequence: TGTGCCAGCCGAGCGGGGGGCCTTTACAATGAGCAGTTCTTC. It specifies CASRAGGLYNEQFF.

The V call is TRBV6-4, the J call TRBJ2-3, with 14 bases identical to TRBD2. From germline, CDR1 is MRHNA and CDR2 SNTAGT. Unmatched junction bases numbered 4, after V lost 4 bases and J lost 4 bases. This CDR3 region has 16 residues. The CDR3 here is CASSATSGGASDTQYF. In nucleotides, the CDR3 is TGTGCCAGCAGTGCGACTAGCGGGGGGGCCTCAGATACGCAGTATTTT.

This sequence joins TRBV4-3 and TRBJ2-1; 7 bases agree with TRBD2. The germline gives CDR1 LGHNA, CDR2 YSLEER. J gave up 0 bases and V 3 bases, and 5 bases lay outside the gene matches. The CDR3 has 16 amino acids. The CDR3 coding sequence is TGCGCCAGCAGCCATTACGGGGGGAGCTCCTACAATGAGCAGTTCTTC. Amino acids: CASSHYGGSSYNEQFF.

The V and J genes are TRBV7-9 and TRBJ1-2; no definite D call. Trimming left V 4 bases short and J 4 bases short, with 19 bases between. CDR1 and CDR2 (germline): SEHNR, FQNEAQ (reference sequence). The CDR3 extends over 16 amino acids. The CDR3 region is CASSSGWMGMSYGYTF. CDR3 in DNA: TGTGCCAGCAGCTCGGGTTGGATGGGAATGAGCTATGGCTACACCTTC.

This chain connects TRBV7-6 to TRBJ1-6; no firm D call. From germline, CDR1 is SGHVS and CDR2 FNYEAQ. Trimming pared 1 base from V and 7 bases from J, leaving 5 bases between. The CDR3 runs to 13 residues. CDR3 region: CASSLVLNSPLHF. The CDR3 DNA reads TGTGCCAGCAGCTTAGTTTTAAATTCACCCCTCCACTTT.

The chain uses TRBV7-2 and TRBJ2-1; D is ambiguous. This CDR3 region has 14 residues. V was pared by 5 bases and J by 7 bases, with 15 bases between. Per germline, CDR1 SGHTA and CDR2 FQGNSA. Written as DNA, the CDR3 is TGTGCCAGCAGCCCCGGTGGGTGGGCAAATGAGCAGTTCTTC. Amino acids: CASSPGGWANEQFF.

The gene calls are TRBV18 and TRBJ1-4; 8 bases line up with TRBD1. This CDR3 is built from 17 residues. CDR1 is KGHSH and CDR2 is LQKENI in the germline V gene. With 1 base clipped from V and 1 base from J, the junction kept 5 bases outside the gene matches. The CDR3 sequence: CASSPQQDRGTNEKLFF. CDR3 in DNA: TGTGCCAGCTCACCACAGCAAGACAGGGGAACTAATGAAAAACTGTTTTTT.

The chain combines TRBV10-3 with TRBJ2-3, with 10 positions matching TRBD2. J lost 2 bases, V lost 6 bases, and 11 bases had no gene match. The CDR3 is 17 residues long. CDR1 is ENHRY and CDR2 is SYGVKD in the germline V gene. Written as DNA, the CDR3 is TGTGCCATCAGAGATCCAGCCCTAGCGGGGGACACAGATACGCAGTATTTT. Amino acids: CAIRDPALAGDTDTQYF.

The chain carries TRBV14 and TRBJ2-6, with D possibly TRBD1 on 5 matching bases. From germline, CDR1 is SGHDN and CDR2 FVKESK. Trimming cost V 1 base and J 12 bases, with 10 bases left between them. The CDR3 runs to 13 residues. The CDR3 here is CASSQGQNSVLTF. The CDR3 DNA is TGTGCCAGCAGCCAAGGACAGAACAGCGTCCTGACTTTC. The full variable domain, completed using reference TRBV14 and TRBJ2-6, is EAGVTQFPSHSVIEKGQTVTLRCDPISGHDNLYWYRRVMGKEIKFLLHFVKESKQDESGMPNNRFLAERTGGTYSTLKVQPAELEDSGVYFCASSQGQNSVLTFGAGSRLTVL.

The chain uses TRBV5-1 and TRBJ2-5, with unresolved D. The CDR3 loop spans 13 amino acids. With 5 bases removed from V and 5 bases from J, the gap between germline ends came to 13 bases. Germline lookup yields CDR1 SGHRS and CDR2 YFSETQ. The CDR3, as DNA: TGCGCCAGCAGAGGGCCGGTGGGTGAGACCCAGTACTTC. Its protein is CASRGPVGETQYF.

This clone came up once. CDR3 residues: CASSDRGYEQYF. DNA of the CDR3: TGCGCCAGCAGTGACAGGGGGTACGAGCAGTACTTC. This rearrangement joins TRBV10-2 to TRBJ2-7; 7 bases match TRBD1. The V gene's germline CDR1 is WSHSY and CDR2 SAAADI. The CDR3 length is 12 residues. V shed 3 bases, J shed 4 bases, and the junction held 0 bases outside the gene matches.

The chain uses TRBV5-6 and TRBJ1-6; D uncertain. The CDR3 totals 13 residues. CDR1 and CDR2 (germline): SGHDT, YYEEEE. V was trimmed by 1 base and J by 7 bases, leaving 6 bases between them. CDR3 nucleotides: TGTGCCAGCAGCTTGACAGAGAATTCACCCCTCCACTTT. Translation: CASSLTENSPLHF. Variable domain in full (rest from reference TRBV5-6 and TRBJ1-6): DAGVTQSPTHLIKTRGQQVTLRCSPKSGHDTVSWYQQALGQGPQFIFQYYEEEERQRGNFPDRFSGHQFPNYSSELNVNALLLGDSALYLCASSLTENSPLHFGNGTRLTVT.

The genes are TRBV27 and TRBJ2-3, with D perhaps given as TRBD1 or TRBD2 (6 bases each). V was clipped by 0 bases and J by 4 bases, with 17 bases between them. The CDR3 spans 17 residues. Germline CDR1 and CDR2: MNHEY and SMNVEV (reference sequence). CDR3 nucleotides: TGTGCCAGCAGTTTATCCTACAGGGTAGGAGGGGCAGATACGCAGTATTTT. Its protein is CASSLSYRVGGADTQYF.

The rearrangement joins TRBV4-3 to TRBJ2-1; 12 nucleotides match TRBD2. Trimming removed 0 bases from V and 2 bases from J; junction bases left unmatched: 8. Germline CDR1 and CDR2: LGHNA and YSLEER. The CDR3 runs to 19 residues. DNA for the CDR3: TGCGCCAGCAGCCAAGATCCCCCGACTAGCGGGGGTCCCTACAATGAGCAGTTCTTC. As protein: CASSQDPPTSGGPYNEQFF.

This chain connects TRBV9 to TRBJ2-2; 7 nucleotides line up with TRBD2. This CDR3 has 15 amino acids. CDR1 is SGDLS and CDR2 is YYNGEE in the germline V gene. Trimming took 3 bases from V and 5 from J; bases not matched to a gene: 7. The CDR3 sequence: CASSATRGGTGELFF. The CDR3 DNA is TGTGCCAGCAGCGCCACAAGGGGAGGGACCGGGGAGCTGTTTTTT.

J is TRBJ2-3 and V is TRBV19; D is undetermined. The CDR3 consists of 13 residues. Per the germline V gene, CDR1 is LNHDA and CDR2 is SQIVND (reference sequence). V was clipped by 5 bases and J by 1 base, with 7 bases between them. This CDR3 is CASSVTGTDTQYF. The CDR3 DNA reads TGTGCCAGTAGTGTAACAGGCACAGATACGCAGTATTTT. The full variable domain, its missing parts supplied by reference TRBV19 and TRBJ2-3, is DGGITQSPKYLFRKEGQNVTLSCEQNLNHDAMYWYRQDPGQGLRLIYYSQIVNDFQKGDIAEGYSVSREKKESFPLTVTSAQKNPTAFYLCASSVTGTDTQYFGPGTRLTVL.

V gene TRBV29-1 combines with J gene TRBJ2-5; D remains unclear. With 4 bases removed from V and 5 bases from J, the gap between germline ends came to 11 bases. Germline V CDR1 and CDR2: SQVTM, ANQGSEA. The CDR3 consists of 12 residues. In nucleotides, the CDR3 is TGCAGCGTTGGTTGGGATATTGAGACCCAGTACTTC. It is translated as CSVGWDIETQYF. Full variable domain (outside the CDR3, taken from reference TRBV29-1 and TRBJ2-5): SAVISQKPSRDICQRGTSLTIQCQVDSQVTMMFWYRQQPGQSLTLIATANQGSEATYESGFVIDKFPISRPNLTFSTLTVSNMSPEDSSIYLCSVGWDIETQYFGPGTRLLVL.